This T cell receptor beta chain was obtained from a study of T cells in Graves' hyperthyroidism and ophthalmopathy. Amplified TCR beta CDR3 regions came from RNA transcripts. HTBI primers were the set used in a first-round RT-PCR of the TCR CDR3. TCRdb redid the calling of the multiplex PCR reads with MiXCR, one entry per CDR3 protein. The sample includes around 620,000 distinct CDR3 sequences, under 60% of them seen just once. This CDR3 has 12 amino acids. Germline V gives CDR1 SNHLY, CDR2 FYNNEI. V lost 2 bases to trimming and J lost 8 bases, with 9 bases between them. The V and J genes are TRBV2 and TRBJ1-2, with unresolved D. What was sequenced was peripheral blood or thyroid tissue (not recorded which). This clonotype originated in an adult woman with Graves' disease, either hyperthyroidism or ophthalmopathy (not recorded which). CDR3 in amino acids: CASSEQSLGYTF. The DNA for the CDR3 is TGTGCCAGCAGTGAACAGTCCCTAGGCTACACCTTC. Full variable domain (missing parts from reference TRBV2 and TRBJ1-2): EPEVTQTPSHQVTQMGQEVILRCVPISNHLYFYWYRQILGQKVEFLVSFYNNEISEKSEIFDDQFSVERPDGSNFTLKIRSTKLEDSAMYFCASSEQSLGYTFGSGTRLTVV.